Reported below is one T cell receptor beta chain. Primers: 60 Vbeta forward and 13 Jbeta reverse. Only in-frame clones appear in the TCRdb table, and some are missing; sequencing was by immunoSEQ multiplex PCR. The sample data list approximately 180,000 clones. The data derive from a study of cytomegalovirus exposure and HLA in healthy donors. The CDR3 has 13 residues. V dropped 0 bases and J dropped 2 bases, with 6 bases sitting between them. Germline V gene sequence: CDR1 SGHRS, CDR2 YFSETQ. This chain uses TRBV5-1 with TRBJ2-7; no clear D. The specimen was PBMCs. This clonotype originated in a man aged 30-40 years in good health and CMV-seronegative. CDR3 loop: CASSLDSTYEQYF. In nucleotides, the CDR3 is TGCGCCAGCAGCTTGGACAGCACCTACGAGCAGTACTTC.